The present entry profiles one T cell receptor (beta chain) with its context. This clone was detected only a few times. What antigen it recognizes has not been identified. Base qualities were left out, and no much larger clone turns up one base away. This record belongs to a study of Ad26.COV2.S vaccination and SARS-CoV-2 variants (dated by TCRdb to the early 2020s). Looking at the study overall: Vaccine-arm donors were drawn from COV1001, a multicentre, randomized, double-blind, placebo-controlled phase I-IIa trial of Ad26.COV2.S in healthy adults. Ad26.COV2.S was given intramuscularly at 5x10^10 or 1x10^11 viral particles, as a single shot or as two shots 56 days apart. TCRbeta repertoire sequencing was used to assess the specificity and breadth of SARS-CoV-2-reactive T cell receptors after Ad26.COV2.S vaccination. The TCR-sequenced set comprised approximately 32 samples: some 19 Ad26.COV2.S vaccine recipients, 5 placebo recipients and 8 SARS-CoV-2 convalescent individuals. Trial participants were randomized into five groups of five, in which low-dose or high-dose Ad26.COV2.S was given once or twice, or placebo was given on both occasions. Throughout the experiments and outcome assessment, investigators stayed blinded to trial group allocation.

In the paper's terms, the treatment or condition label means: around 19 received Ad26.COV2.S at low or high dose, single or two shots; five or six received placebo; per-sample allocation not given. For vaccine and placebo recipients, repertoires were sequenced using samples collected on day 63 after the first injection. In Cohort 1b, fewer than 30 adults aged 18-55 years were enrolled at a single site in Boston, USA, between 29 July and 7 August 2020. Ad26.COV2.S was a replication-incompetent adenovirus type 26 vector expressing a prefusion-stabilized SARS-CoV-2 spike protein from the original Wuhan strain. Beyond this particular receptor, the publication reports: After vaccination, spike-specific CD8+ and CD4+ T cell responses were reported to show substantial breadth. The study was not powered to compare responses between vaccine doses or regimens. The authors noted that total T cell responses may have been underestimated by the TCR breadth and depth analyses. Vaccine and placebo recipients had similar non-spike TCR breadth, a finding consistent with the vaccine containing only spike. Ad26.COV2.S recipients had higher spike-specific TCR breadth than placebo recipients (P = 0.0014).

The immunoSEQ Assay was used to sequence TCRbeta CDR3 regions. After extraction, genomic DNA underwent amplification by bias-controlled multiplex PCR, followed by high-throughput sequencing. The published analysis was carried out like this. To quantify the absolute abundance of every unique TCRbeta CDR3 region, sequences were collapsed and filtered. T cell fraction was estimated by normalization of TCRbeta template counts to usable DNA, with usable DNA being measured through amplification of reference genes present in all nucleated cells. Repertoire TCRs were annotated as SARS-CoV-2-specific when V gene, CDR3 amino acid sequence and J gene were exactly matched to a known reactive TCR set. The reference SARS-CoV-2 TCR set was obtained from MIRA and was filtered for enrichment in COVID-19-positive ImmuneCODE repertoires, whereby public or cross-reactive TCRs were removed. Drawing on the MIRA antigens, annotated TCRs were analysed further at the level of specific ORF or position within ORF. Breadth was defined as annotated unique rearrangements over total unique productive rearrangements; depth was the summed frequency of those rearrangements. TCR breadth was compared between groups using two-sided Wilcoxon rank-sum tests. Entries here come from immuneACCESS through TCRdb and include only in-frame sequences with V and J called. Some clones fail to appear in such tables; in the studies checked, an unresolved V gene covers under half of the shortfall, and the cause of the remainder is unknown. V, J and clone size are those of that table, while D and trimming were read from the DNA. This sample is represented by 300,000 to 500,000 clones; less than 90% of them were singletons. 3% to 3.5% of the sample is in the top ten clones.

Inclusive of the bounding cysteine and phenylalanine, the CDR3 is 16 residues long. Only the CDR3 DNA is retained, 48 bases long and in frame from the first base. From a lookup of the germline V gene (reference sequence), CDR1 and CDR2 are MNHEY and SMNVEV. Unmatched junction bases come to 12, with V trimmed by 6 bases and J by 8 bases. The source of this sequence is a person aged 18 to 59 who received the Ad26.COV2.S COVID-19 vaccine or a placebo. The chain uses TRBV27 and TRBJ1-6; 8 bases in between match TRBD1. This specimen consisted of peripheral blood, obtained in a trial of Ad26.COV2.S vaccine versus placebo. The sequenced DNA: TGTGCCAGCAGCCCTGGGACAGGAACCCTCTATTCACCCCTCCACTTT. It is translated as CASSPGTGTLYSPLHF.